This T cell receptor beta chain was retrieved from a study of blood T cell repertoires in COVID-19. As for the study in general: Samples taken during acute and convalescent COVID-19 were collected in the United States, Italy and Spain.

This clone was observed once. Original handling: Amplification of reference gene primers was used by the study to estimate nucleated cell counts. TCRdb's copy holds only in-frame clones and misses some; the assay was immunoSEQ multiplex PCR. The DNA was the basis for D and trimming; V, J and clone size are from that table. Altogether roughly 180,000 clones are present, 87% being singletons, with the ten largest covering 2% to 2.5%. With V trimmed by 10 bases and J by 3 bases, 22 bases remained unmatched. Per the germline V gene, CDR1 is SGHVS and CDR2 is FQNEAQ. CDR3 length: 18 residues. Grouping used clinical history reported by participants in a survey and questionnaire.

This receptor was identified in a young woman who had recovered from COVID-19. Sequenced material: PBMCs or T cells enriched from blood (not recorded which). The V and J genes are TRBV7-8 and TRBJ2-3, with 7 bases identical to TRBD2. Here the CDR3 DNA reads TGTGCCACCGAAGCCCCTCTGGGGGAGGGCCGCTCTACAGATACGCAGTATTTT. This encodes CATEAPLGEGRSTDTQYF.